This T cell receptor beta chain was captured in a study of shared clonotypes between healthy human individuals. Study as a whole: There were three CD4 naive, three CD4 memory, two CD8 naive and one CD8 memory plates per donor.

The authors loaded 200 ng DNA, 28,000 or so T cell genomes, into sorted-subset replicate PCRs. Measured with immunoSEQ multiplex PCR; TCRdb has only the in-frame clones, and not every one. The repertoire includes about a million clones, approximately 75% of them detected once, and more than 0.85% sits in the top ten. V dropped 9 bases and J dropped 4 bases, with 11 bases sitting between them. CDR1 is MDHEN and CDR2 is SYDVKM in the germline V gene. There are 12 residues in the CDR3. This clone was picked up a small number of times. Every donor, a Caucasian adult, lived in Nashville, Tennessee. This receptor was taken from a man in his late teens or twenties in good health. Some clones in this sample may be carry-over from other donors' samples. V usage is TRBV28 and J usage is TRBJ2-3; D is uncertain. The sample taken for sequencing was memory CD4+ T cells from PBMCs. Subset indicated: CD45RA-negative fraction. The CDR3 sequence: CASRLNSDTQYF. CDR3 in DNA: TGTGCCAGTCGTCTCAATTCAGATACGCAGTATTTT.